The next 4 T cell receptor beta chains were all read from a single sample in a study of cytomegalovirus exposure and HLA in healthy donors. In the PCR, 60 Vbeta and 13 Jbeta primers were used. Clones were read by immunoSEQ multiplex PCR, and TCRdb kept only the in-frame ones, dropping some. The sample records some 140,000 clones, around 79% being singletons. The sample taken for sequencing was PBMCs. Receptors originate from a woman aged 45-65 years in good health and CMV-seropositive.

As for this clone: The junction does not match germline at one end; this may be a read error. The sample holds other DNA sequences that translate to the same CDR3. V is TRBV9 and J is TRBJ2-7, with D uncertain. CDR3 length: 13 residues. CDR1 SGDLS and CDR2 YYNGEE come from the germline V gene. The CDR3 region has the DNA TGTGCCAGCAGCGGAGGTTCCTCCTACGAGCAATACTTC. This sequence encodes CASSGGSSYEQYF.

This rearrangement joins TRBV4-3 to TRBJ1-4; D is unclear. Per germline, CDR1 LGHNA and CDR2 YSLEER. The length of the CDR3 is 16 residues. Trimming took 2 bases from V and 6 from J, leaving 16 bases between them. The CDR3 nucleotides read TGCGCCAGCAGCCAAATGCTAGCGAGTAGGGATGAAAAACTGTTTTTT. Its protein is CASSQMLASRDEKLFF.

The CDR3 spells CAWSAHRVSGEKLFF. The CDR3, as DNA: TGTGCCTGGAGTGCCCACAGGGTATCGGGTGAAAAACTGTTTTTT. This chain joins TRBV30 and TRBJ1-4; D is possibly TRBD1 (6 bases). The CDR3 sequence is 15 residues long. The germline V and J ends were trimmed by 1 base and 7 bases, with 16 bases remaining between them. CDR1 GTSNPN and CDR2 SVGIG come from the germline V gene (reference sequence). The full variable domain, in which reference TRBV30 and TRBJ1-4 provide the parts outside the CDR3, is SQTIHQWPATLVQPVGSPLSLECTVEGTSNPNLYWYRQAAGRGLQLLFYSVGIGQISSEVPQNLSASRPQDRQFILSSKKLLLSDSGFYLCAWSAHRVSGEKLFFGSGTQLSVL.

The CDR3 nucleotides read TGCGCCAGCAGCTTCGGGTACAATGAGCAGTTCTTC. Translating gives CASSFGYNEQFF. This rearrangement joins TRBV5-1 to TRBJ2-1; D is undetermined. This CDR3 has 12 amino acids. From germline, CDR1 is SGHRS and CDR2 YFSETQ. Trimming cost V 2 bases and J 4 bases, with 4 bases left between them.